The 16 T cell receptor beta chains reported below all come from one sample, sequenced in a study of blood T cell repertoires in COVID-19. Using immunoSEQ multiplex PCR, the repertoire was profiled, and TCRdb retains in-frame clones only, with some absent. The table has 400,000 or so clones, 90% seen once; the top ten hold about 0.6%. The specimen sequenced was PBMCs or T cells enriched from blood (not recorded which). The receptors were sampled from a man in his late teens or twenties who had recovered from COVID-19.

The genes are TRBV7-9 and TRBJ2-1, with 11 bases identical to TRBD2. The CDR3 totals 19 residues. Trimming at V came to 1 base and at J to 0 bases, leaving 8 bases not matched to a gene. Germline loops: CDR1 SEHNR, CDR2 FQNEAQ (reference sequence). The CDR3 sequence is CASSLGLAGGSFSYNEQFF. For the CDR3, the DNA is TGTGCCAGCAGCTTAGGGCTAGCGGGAGGTTCCTTCTCCTACAATGAGCAGTTCTTC.

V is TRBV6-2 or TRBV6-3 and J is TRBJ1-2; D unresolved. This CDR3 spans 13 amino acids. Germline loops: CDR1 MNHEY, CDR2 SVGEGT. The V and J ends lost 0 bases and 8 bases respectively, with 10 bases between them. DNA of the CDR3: TGTGCCAGCAGTTACTCCGGGGAAAGCGGCTACACCTTC. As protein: CASSYSGESGYTF.

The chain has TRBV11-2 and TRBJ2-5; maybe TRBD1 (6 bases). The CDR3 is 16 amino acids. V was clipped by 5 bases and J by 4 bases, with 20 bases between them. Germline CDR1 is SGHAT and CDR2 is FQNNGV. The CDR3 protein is CASSLIGRKGVETQYF. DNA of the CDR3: TGTGCCAGCAGCCTCATTGGGCGAAAGGGGGTAGAGACCCAGTACTTC. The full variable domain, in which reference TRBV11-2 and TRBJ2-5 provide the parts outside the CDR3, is EAGVAQSPRYKIIEKRQSVAFWCNPISGHATLYWYQQILGQGPKLLIQFQNNGVVDDSQLPKDRFSAERLKGVDSTLKIQPAKLEDSAVYLCASSLIGRKGVETQYFGPGTRLLVL.

The CDR3 loop reads CASSSDRAGELFF. DNA of the CDR3: TGCGCCAGCAGTAGTGACAGGGCCGGGGAGCTGTTTTTT. The gene calls are TRBV5-1 and TRBJ2-2, with 7 bases lining up with TRBD1. Per the germline V gene, CDR1 is SGHRS and CDR2 is YFSETQ. After removal of 5 bases from V and 6 bases from J, the junction contained 4 bases not matched to a gene. The CDR3 contains 13 residues.

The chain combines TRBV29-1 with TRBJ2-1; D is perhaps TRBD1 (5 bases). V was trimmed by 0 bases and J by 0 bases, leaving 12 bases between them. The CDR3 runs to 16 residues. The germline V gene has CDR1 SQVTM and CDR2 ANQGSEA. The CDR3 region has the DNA TGCAGCGTTGAAGATCAGGGCGGAAGCTCCTACAATGAGCAGTTCTTC. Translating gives CSVEDQGGSSYNEQFF.

In DNA, the CDR3 is TGCGCCAGCAGCCAAGCAGGCTATCAGGAGACCCAGTACTTC. Its translation: CASSQAGYQETQYF. The chain employs TRBV4-1 and TRBJ2-5; no clear D. Germline CDR1 and CDR2: MGHRA and YSYEKL. The CDR3 has 14 amino acids. Trimming shortened V by 1 base and J by 5 bases, and 11 bases separated the two germline ends.

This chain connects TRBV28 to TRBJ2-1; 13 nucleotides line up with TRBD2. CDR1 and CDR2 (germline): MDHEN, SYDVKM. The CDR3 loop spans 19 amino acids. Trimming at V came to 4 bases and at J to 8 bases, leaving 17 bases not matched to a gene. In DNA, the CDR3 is TGTGCCAGCAGTTCAAGGACTAGCGGGAGATACCCCCGGGGCGATGAGCAGTTCTTC. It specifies CASSSRTSGRYPRGDEQFF. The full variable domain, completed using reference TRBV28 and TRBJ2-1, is DVKVTQSSRYLVKRTGEKVFLECVQDMDHENMFWYRQDPGLGLRLIYFSYDVKMKEKGDIPEGYSVSREKKERFSLILESASTNQTSMYLCASSSRTSGRYPRGDEQFFGPGTRLTVL.

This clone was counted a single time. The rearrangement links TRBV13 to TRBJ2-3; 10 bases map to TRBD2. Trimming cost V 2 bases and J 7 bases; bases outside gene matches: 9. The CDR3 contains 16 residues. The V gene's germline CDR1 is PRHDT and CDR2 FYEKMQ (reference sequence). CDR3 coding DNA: TGTGCCAGCAGCTTACGACTAGCGGGCGGATCCAATACGCAGTATTTT. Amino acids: CASSLRLAGGSNTQYF.

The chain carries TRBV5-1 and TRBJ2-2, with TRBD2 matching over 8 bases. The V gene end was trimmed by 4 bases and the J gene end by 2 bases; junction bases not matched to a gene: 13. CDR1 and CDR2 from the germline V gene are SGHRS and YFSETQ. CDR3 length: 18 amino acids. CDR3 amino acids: CASSPAGGAKPNTGELFF. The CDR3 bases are TGCGCCAGCAGCCCCGCGGGGGGTGCTAAGCCTAACACCGGGGAGCTGTTTTTT.

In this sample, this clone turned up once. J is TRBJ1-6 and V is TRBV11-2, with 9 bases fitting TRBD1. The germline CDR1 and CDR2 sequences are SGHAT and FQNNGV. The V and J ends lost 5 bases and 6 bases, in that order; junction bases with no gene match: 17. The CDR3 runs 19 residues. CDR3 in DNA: TGTGCCAGCAGCCCTCGGGGAGAGATTGGGACAGGGCTTAATTCACCCCTCCACTTT. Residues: CASSPRGEIGTGLNSPLHF.

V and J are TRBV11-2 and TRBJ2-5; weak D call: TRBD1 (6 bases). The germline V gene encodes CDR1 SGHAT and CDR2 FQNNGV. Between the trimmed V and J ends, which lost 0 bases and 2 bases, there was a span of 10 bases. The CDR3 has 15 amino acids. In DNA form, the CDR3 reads TGTGCCAGCAGCTTAGAATACAGGGCGCAAGAGACCCAGTACTTC. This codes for CASSLEYRAQETQYF.

CDR3 sequence (DNA): TGTGCCAGCAGTACTCAGGGTTTTTCACCCCTCCACTTT. The encoded protein is CASSTQGFSPLHF. The V and J genes are TRBV25-1 and TRBJ1-6, with a possible D match to TRBD1 (5 bases). V was trimmed by 5 bases and J by 9 bases, leaving 11 bases between them. The CDR3 has 13 residues. The V gene's germline CDR1 is MGHDK and CDR2 SYGVNS.

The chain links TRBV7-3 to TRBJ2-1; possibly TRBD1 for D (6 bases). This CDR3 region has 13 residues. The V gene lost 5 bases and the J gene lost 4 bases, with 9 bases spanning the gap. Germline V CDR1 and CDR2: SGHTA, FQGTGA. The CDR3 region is CASSRGQYNEQFF. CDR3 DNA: TGTGCCAGCAGCCGTGGACAGTACAATGAGCAGTTCTTC.

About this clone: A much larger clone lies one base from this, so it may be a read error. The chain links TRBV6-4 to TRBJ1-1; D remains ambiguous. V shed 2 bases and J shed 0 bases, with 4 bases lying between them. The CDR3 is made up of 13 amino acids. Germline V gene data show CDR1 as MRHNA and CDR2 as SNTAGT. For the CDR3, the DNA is TGTGCCAGCAGTGACCAGGTGAACACTGAAGCTTTCTTT. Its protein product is CASSDQVNTEAFF.

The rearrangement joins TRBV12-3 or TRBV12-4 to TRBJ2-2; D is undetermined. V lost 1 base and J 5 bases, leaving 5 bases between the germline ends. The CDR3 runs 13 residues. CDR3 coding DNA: TGTGCCAGCAGTTTAGGGAGTACCGGGGAGCTGTTTTTT. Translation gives CASSLGSTGELFF.

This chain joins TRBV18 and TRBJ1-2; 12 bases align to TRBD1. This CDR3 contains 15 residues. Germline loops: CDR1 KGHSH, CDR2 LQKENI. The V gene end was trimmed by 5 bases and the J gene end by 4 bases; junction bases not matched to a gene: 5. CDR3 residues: CASSLGQGAFYGYTF. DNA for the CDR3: TGTGCCAGCTCATTGGGACAGGGGGCCTTCTATGGCTACACCTTC.